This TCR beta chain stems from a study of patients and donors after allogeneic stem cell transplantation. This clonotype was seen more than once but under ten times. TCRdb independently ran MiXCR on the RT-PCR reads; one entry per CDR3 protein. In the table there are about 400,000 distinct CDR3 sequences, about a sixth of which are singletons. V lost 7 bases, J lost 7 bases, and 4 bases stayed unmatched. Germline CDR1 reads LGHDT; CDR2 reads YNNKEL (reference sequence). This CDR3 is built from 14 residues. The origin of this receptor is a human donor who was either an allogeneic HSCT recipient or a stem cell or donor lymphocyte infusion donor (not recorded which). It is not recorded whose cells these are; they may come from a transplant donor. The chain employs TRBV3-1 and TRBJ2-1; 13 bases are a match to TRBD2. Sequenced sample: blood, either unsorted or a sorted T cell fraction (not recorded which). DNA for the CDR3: TGTGCCAGCACCGGGACTAGCGGGATAAATGAGCAGTTCTTC. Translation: CASTGTSGINEQFF.